Sequencing of this TCR beta chain was carried out in a study of CD4+ T cells in melanoma (dated 2022 in TCRdb). Broadly, across the study: The study examined neoantigen-specific CD4+ T cells in human melanoma. What the study reported, not specific to this receptor: Neoantigen-specific CD4+ T cells in melanoma were reported to have a range of differentiation states. Neoantigen-specific CD4+ T cells were reported to be correlated with the function of CD8+ T cells, macrophages and B cells.

To prepare the library, the immunoSEQ multiplex PCR assay was applied. As stored in TCRdb, this immuneACCESS dataset retains in-frame rearrangements with V and J assigned. A fraction of the clones does not appear; measured against another copy, unresolved V genes explain less than half of the discrepancy, and the remainder lacks a known reason. Across this sample there are fewer than 11,000 clones, with around 62% seen only once. Around a quarter of the sample is held by the ten biggest clonotypes. Donors were patients with melanoma. Germline trimming amounts to 4 bases on V and 6 bases on J, with 12 as the count of junction bases outside the gene matches. There are 16 amino acids in the CDR3, from cysteine to phenylalanine inclusive. Here the CDR3 DNA is all that survives: 48 bases in frame from base 1. The germline V gene specifies SGHRS as CDR1 and YFSETQ as CDR2. Remarks on this clone: The antigen it binds to is not known. No base-level quality is on record; no much larger clone is a single base apart. Other DNA sequences within the sample encode an identical CDR3.

Sequenced sample: cells from a culture (not recorded whether cultured in vitro). The V gene is TRBV5-1 and the J gene is TRBJ1-1, and 10 bases in between align with TRBD1. This sequence was found in a human donor with melanoma. The CDR3 reads CASSGAGTGDIPEAFF. The DNA reads as follows: TGCGCCAGCAGCGGGGCCGGGACAGGGGATATACCTGAAGCTTTCTTT.